Listed below are T cell receptor beta chains from one sample, sequenced in a study of blood T cell repertoires in COVID-19. Produced via immunoSEQ multiplex PCR; TCRdb's table is partial and in-frame only. This sample has approximately 130,000 clones, with roughly four fifths found just once. The sequenced sample was peripheral blood. These TCRs come from a human donor in a cohort sampled during active COVID-19. Both conserved end residues are part of each CDR3. Each record gives: J gene, V gene, D gene, clone size, CDR3 protein, CDR3 DNA. The D gene is left open where the match is weak. Only part of the rows carry a size: once, few, many, or a class if the clone is expanded.

>TRBJ2-7|TRBV25-1|NA|NA
CASSTDRGAHEQYF
TGTGCCAGCAGCACAGACCGGGGGGCCCACGAGCAGTACTTC
>TRBJ2-2|TRBV5-1|NA|NA
CASSFGGLDTGELFF
TGCGCCAGCAGCTTTGGAGGGTTGGACACCGGGGAGCTGTTTTTT
>TRBJ2-7|TRBV9|TRBD1|NA
CASSVEGTAYEQYF
TGTGCCAGCAGCGTAGAAGGGACAGCCTACGAGCAGTACTTC
>TRBJ1-2|TRBV6-2/TRBV6-3|TRBD1|NA
CASSYRDRATGGYTF
TGTGCCAGCAGTTACCGGGACAGGGCGACGGGGGGCTACACCTTC
>TRBJ2-3|TRBV10-3|TRBD2|NA
CAMQTSGDSTDTQYF
TGTGCCATGCAGACTAGCGGGGATAGCACAGATACGCAGTATTTT
>TRBJ2-3|TRBV2|TRBD2|NA
CASRSGGATDTQYF
TGTGCCAGCCGTAGCGGGGGGGCGACAGATACGCAGTATTTT
>TRBJ2-1|TRBV7-8|TRBD2|NA
CASSPTKIRGDEQFF
TGTGCCAGCAGCCCGACTAAGATCCGGGGGGATGAGCAGTTCTTC
>TRBJ2-2|TRBV5-5|NA|once
CASSARVLANTGELFF
TGTGCCAGCAGCGCCAGGGTACTTGCGAACACCGGGGAGCTGTTTTTT
>TRBJ1-4|TRBV7-2|NA|NA
CASSLVARGNEKLFF
TGTGCCAGCAGCTTAGTCGCGAGGGGGAATGAAAAACTGTTTTTT
>TRBJ2-7|TRBV10-3|TRBD2|NA
CAIATVGAGGPSYEQYF
TGTGCCATCGCTACGGTAGGAGCGGGGGGGCCCTCCTACGAGCAGTACTTC
>TRBJ2-1|TRBV2|NA|NA
CASSEGTRGGGHKQFF
TGTGCCAGCAGTGAAGGGACAAGGGGGGGAGGGCATAAGCAGTTCTTC
>TRBJ1-5|TRBV4-2|NA|NA
CASSQEQEPCYQPQHF
TGTGCCAGCAGCCAAGAACAGGAACCTTGTTATCAGCCCCAGCATTTT
>TRBJ1-1|TRBV5-6|TRBD1|once
CASSPGGSMNTEAFF
TGTGCCAGCAGCCCAGGGGGTTCCATGAACACTGAAGCTTTCTTT
>TRBJ1-4|TRBV5-5|TRBD1|NA
CASSFGQVREKLFF
TGTGCCAGCAGCTTCGGACAGGTTAGGGAAAAACTGTTTTTT
>TRBJ2-3|TRBV5-1|NA|few
CASSGIRGGTDTQYF
TGCGCCAGCAGCGGCATCAGGGGGGGCACAGATACGCAGTATTTT
>TRBJ2-2|TRBV6-6|NA|NA
CASSYGGTVNTGELFF
TGTGCCAGCAGTTACGGGGGGACCGTGAACACCGGGGAGCTGTTTTTT
>TRBJ2-6|TRBV2|TRBD1|NA
CASNSDRAVPGANVLTF
TGTGCCAGCAATTCAGACAGGGCGGTACCTGGGGCCAACGTCCTGACTTTC
>TRBJ1-6|TRBV10-3|TRBD1|NA
CAISDPGTGLSPLHF
TGTGCCATCAGTGACCCCGGGACAGGGCTTTCACCCCTCCACTTT
>TRBJ1-6|TRBV5-1|TRBD1|NA
CASSPGQQNSPLHF
TGCGCCAGCAGCCCGGGACAGCAAAATTCACCCCTCCACTTT
>TRBJ2-5|TRBV27|TRBD2|NA
CASSFSGGAGETQYF
TGTGCCAGCAGTTTTAGCGGGGGGGCAGGAGAGACCCAGTACTTC
>TRBJ1-2|TRBV10-2|NA|NA
CASSESRKGGGYTF
TGCGCCAGCAGTGAGTCGAGGAAAGGAGGCGGCTACACCTTC
>TRBJ2-3|TRBV5-4|NA|NA
CASSFGSNTDTQYF
TGTGCCAGCAGCTTCGGTAGCAACACAGATACGCAGTATTTT
>TRBJ2-5|TRBV27|TRBD2|NA
CASSFWGREETQYF
TGTGCCAGCAGTTTCTGGGGGAGGGAAGAGACCCAGTACTTC
>TRBJ2-4|TRBV20-1|TRBD2|once
CSASGAGGLAKNIQYF
TGCAGTGCTAGTGGGGCGGGGGGCCTAGCCAAAAACATTCAGTACTTC
>TRBJ2-1|TRBV9|NA|NA
CASSVVAVSYNEQFF
TGTGCCAGCAGCGTGGTAGCTGTTTCCTACAATGAGCAGTTCTTC
>TRBJ2-5|TRBV5-8|TRBD1|NA
CASTSRGGHQETQYF
TGTGCCAGCACCAGCCGAGGGGGCCACCAAGAGACCCAGTACTTC
>TRBJ2-5|TRBV14|NA|NA
CASSRGKTQYF
TGTGCCAGCAGCAGGGGGAAGACCCAGTACTTC
>TRBJ1-4|TRBV7-8|TRBD1|NA
CASSQTGGYEKLFF
TGTGCCAGCAGCCAAACAGGGGGCTATGAAAAACTGTTTTTT
>TRBJ1-4|TRBV7-9|TRBD1|NA
CASRPKGAPNEKLFF
TGTGCCAGCAGACCCAAGGGGGCGCCTAATGAAAAACTGTTTTTT
>TRBJ1-1|TRBV11-3|NA|NA
CASSLAAGSEAFF
TGTGCCAGCAGCTTAGCGGCAGGCTCTGAAGCTTTCTTT
>TRBJ1-4|TRBV19|NA|few
CASSIGGRQGQRKLFF
TGTGCCAGTAGTATAGGGGGTCGGCAGGGTCAACGGAAACTGTTTTTT
>TRBJ2-7|TRBV5-1|TRBD2|NA
CASSLSLAGGQGEQYF
TGCGCCAGCAGCTTGTCACTAGCGGGGGGGCAGGGCGAGCAGTACTTC
>TRBJ2-2|TRBV18|NA|NA
CASSPLGTLNTGELFF
TGTGCCAGCTCACCGCTGGGCACCCTGAACACCGGGGAGCTGTTTTTT
>TRBJ2-2|TRBV10-1|NA|NA
CASSERETGELFF
TGCGCCAGCAGTGAGAGGGAGACCGGGGAGCTGTTTTTT
>TRBJ2-3|TRBV2|NA|NA
CASSELPVLTGDTQYF
TGTGCCAGCAGTGAATTACCCGTGCTCACCGGAGATACGCAGTATTTT
>TRBJ2-3|TRBV27|NA|once
CASSPTGHSTDTQYF
TGTGCCAGCAGTCCTACGGGACACAGCACAGATACGCAGTATTTT
>TRBJ1-3|TRBV14|NA|NA
CASSQGVGNTIYF
TGTGCCAGCAGCCAAGGCGTCGGAAACACCATATATTTT
>TRBJ2-2|TRBV21-1|NA|NA
CASSPLGELFF
TGTGCCAGCAGCCCGCTAGGGGAGCTGTTTTTT
>TRBJ2-7|TRBV10-3|TRBD1|NA
CAISSRVGQGVHEQYF
TGTGCCATCAGCTCCCGGGTGGGACAGGGGGTCCACGAGCAGTACTTC
>TRBJ2-5|TRBV7-9|TRBD2|NA
CASSLLAGGRRQETQYF
TGTGCCAGCAGCTTACTAGCGGGGGGGAGAAGACAAGAGACCCAGTACTTC
>TRBJ2-5|TRBV5-1|TRBD2|NA
CASRDGGGTQETQYF
TGCGCCAGCAGGGACGGCGGGGGGACCCAAGAGACCCAGTACTTC
>TRBJ2-7|TRBV12-2|NA|once
CASRLGIPGEAHEQYF
TGTGCAAGTCGCTTAGGCATTCCCGGGGAAGCTCACGAGCAGTACTTC
>TRBJ2-7|TRBV19|NA|NA
CASSSHPAGRSYEQYF
TGTGCCAGTAGTTCTCACCCAGCAGGTCGCTCCTACGAGCAGTACTTC
>TRBJ1-2|TRBV19|NA|NA
CASRPLEGDYGYTF
TGTGCCAGTAGACCTTTAGAGGGCGACTATGGCTACACCTTC
>TRBJ1-5|TRBV18|TRBD1|NA
CASSPTGGNQPQHF
TGTGCCAGCTCACCGACAGGGGGTAATCAGCCCCAGCATTTT
>TRBJ2-1|TRBV4-1|TRBD2|NA
CASSQGRGELHYNEQFF
TGCGCCAGCAGCCAAGGGCGGGGGGAGCTCCACTACAATGAGCAGTTCTTC
>TRBJ2-3|TRBV5-8|TRBD1|NA
CASSTTGGTDTQYF
TGTGCCAGCAGCACCACAGGGGGGACAGATACGCAGTATTTT
>TRBJ1-2|TRBV15|NA|NA
CATSRDPKNGYTF
TGTGCCACCAGCAGAGACCCTAAGAATGGCTACACCTTC
>TRBJ2-1|TRBV4-1|TRBD2|NA
CASSQSGRQFF
TGCGCCAGCAGCCAAAGCGGGAGGCAGTTCTTC
>TRBJ2-1|TRBV20-1|NA|NA
CSASKQGSSYNEQFF
TGCAGTGCTAGTAAACAGGGAAGCTCCTACAATGAGCAGTTCTTC
>TRBJ2-1|TRBV7-2|TRBD2|NA
CASSLGPAGGYNEQFF
TGTGCCAGCAGCTTGGGCCCAGCGGGGGGGTACAATGAGCAGTTCTTC
>TRBJ1-3|TRBV11-2|NA|NA
CASSLTGSGNTIYF
TGTGCCAGCAGCTTAACAGGGTCGGGAAACACCATATATTTT
>TRBJ2-5|TRBV11-3|TRBD2|NA
CASSLGSGGEETQYF
TGTGCCAGCAGCTTAGGTAGCGGGGGGGAAGAGACCCAGTACTTC
>TRBJ2-7|TRBV6-2/TRBV6-3|NA|NA
CASSYSDRTPPYEQYF
TGTGCCAGCAGTTACTCCGACAGGACCCCTCCCTACGAGCAGTACTTC
>TRBJ2-1|TRBV9|TRBD2|NA
CASSISSGGVNEQFF
TGTGCCAGCAGCATCTCTAGCGGGGGGGTCAATGAGCAGTTCTTC